Listed below are T cell receptor beta chains from one sample, sequenced in a study of blood T cell repertoires in COVID-19. The table came from immunoSEQ multiplex PCR; TCRdb's copy has only in-frame clones and leaves some out. This table has about 86,000 clones, roughly 88% appearing once. Sequencing used peripheral blood. The receptor source for this set is an elderly woman with active or convalescent COVID-19. CDR3s include the opening cysteine and the closing phenylalanine or tryptophan. The order of the fields is J gene, clone size, V gene, D gene, CDR3 DNA, CDR3 protein. D genes are given only for firm matches. A row's size may be missing; if present it is once, few, many or a size class.

j_gene: TRBJ2-7; abundance: .; v_gene: TRBV15; d_gene: TRBD1; CDR3nt: TGTGCCACCAGCAGAGGTCTAGGGACAGACTACGAGCAGTACTTC; CDR3aa: CATSRGLGTDYEQYF
j_gene: TRBJ1-2; abundance: .; v_gene: TRBV30; d_gene: TRBD1; CDR3nt: TGTGCCTGGGGACAGGACTATGGCTACACCTTC; CDR3aa: CAWGQDYGYTF
j_gene: TRBJ1-1; abundance: once; v_gene: TRBV28; d_gene: .; CDR3nt: TGTGCCAGCAGTTTATGGGCGACAGACACTGAAGCTTTCTTT; CDR3aa: CASSLWATDTEAFF
j_gene: TRBJ1-1; abundance: .; v_gene: TRBV3-1/TRBV3-2; d_gene: .; CDR3nt: TGTGCCAGCAGCCCATTTTCCCCTACATTAGCTACAAACACTGAAGCTTTCTTT; CDR3aa: CASSPFSPTLATNTEAFF
j_gene: TRBJ2-2; abundance: .; v_gene: TRBV5-4; d_gene: .; CDR3nt: TGTGCCAGCAGTTCAGCTCGCGGGGCAAACACCGGGGAGCTGTTTTTT; CDR3aa: CASSSARGANTGELFF
j_gene: TRBJ2-1; abundance: .; v_gene: TRBV19; d_gene: TRBD2; CDR3nt: TGTGCCAGTAGTATAAATGGCGGCGGGGGTACCTACAATGAGCAGTTCTTC; CDR3aa: CASSINGGGGTYNEQFF
j_gene: TRBJ1-2; abundance: .; v_gene: TRBV6-6; d_gene: TRBD1; CDR3nt: TGTGCCAGCAGTGCGGACAGGATCTATGGCTACACCTTC; CDR3aa: CASSADRIYGYTF
j_gene: TRBJ2-1; abundance: .; v_gene: TRBV6-2/TRBV6-3; d_gene: .; CDR3nt: TGTGCCAGCAGTCTACTACGAAATGGGGAGTGGTCCTACAATGAGCAGTTCTTC; CDR3aa: CASSLLRNGEWSYNEQFF
j_gene: TRBJ2-7; abundance: .; v_gene: TRBV5-1; d_gene: .; CDR3nt: TGCGCCAGCAGCTTGGATGCGGTATCCTACGAGCAGTACTTC; CDR3aa: CASSLDAVSYEQYF
j_gene: TRBJ2-7; abundance: .; v_gene: TRBV10-3; d_gene: TRBD2; CDR3nt: TGTGCCATATCTGTGAGGGAGGGCTACGAGCAGTACTTC; CDR3aa: CAISVREGYEQYF
j_gene: TRBJ1-2; abundance: .; v_gene: TRBV6-6; d_gene: TRBD1; CDR3nt: TGTGCCAGCAGCAAAGGACAGGTTTATGGCTACACCTTC; CDR3aa: CASSKGQVYGYTF